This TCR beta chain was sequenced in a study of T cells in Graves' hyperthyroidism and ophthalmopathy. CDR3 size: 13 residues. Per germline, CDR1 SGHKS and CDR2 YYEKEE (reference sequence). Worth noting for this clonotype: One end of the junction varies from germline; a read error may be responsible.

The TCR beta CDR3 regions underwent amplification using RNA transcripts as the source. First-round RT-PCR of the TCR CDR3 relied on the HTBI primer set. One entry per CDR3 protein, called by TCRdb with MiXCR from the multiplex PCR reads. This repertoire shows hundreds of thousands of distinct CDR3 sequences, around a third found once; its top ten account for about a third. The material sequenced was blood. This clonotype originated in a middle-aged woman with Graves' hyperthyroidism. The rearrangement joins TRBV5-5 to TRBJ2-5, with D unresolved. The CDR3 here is CASSLSPAETQYF. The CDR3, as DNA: TGCGCCAGCAGCTTGTCCCCCGCGGAGACCCAGTACTTC.